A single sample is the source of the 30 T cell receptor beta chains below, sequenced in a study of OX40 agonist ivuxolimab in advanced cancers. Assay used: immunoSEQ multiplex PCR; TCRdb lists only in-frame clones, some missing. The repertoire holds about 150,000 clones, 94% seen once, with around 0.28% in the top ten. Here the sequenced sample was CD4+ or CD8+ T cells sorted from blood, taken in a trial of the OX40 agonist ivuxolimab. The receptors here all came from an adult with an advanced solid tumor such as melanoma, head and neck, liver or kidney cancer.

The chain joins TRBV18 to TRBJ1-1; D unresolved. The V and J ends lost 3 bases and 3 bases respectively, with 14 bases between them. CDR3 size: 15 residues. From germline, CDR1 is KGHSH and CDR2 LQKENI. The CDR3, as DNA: TGTGCCAGCTCACCTTCGGAGTGGGGTGACACTGAAGCTTTCTTT. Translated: CASSPSEWGDTEAFF.

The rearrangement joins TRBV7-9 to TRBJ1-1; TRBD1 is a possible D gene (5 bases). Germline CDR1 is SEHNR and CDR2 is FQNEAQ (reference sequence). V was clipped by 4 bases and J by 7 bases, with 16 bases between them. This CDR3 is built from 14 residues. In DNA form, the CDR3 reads TGTGCCAGCAGCTCATCTTGGGGCGGAGATGAAGCTTTCTTT. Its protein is CASSSSWGGDEAFF.

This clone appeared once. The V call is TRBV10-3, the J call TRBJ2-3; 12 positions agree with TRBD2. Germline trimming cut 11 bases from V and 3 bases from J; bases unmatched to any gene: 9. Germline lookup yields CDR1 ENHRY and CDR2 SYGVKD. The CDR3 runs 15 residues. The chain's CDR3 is CAVQGLAGPTDTQYF. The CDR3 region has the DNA TGTGCCGTTCAGGGACTAGCGGGCCCAACAGATACGCAGTATTTT.

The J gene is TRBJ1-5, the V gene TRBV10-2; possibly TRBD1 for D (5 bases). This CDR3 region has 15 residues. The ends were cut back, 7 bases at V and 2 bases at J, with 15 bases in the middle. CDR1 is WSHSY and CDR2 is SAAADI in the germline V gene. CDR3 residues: CASTWAGSGNQPQHF. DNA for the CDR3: TGCGCCAGCACCTGGGCAGGGAGCGGCAATCAGCCCCAGCATTTT.

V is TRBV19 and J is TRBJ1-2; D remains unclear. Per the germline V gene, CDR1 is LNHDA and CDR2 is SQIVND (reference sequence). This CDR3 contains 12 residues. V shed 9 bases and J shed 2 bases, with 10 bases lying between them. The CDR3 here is CASYSTNYGYTF. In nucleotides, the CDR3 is TGTGCCAGCTACAGTACCAACTATGGCTACACCTTC.

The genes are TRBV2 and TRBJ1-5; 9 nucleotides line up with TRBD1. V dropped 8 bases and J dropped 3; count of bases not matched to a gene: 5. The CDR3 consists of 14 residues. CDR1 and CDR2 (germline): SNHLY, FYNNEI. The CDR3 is CASGDRDYNQPQHF. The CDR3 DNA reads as TGTGCCAGCGGGGACAGGGACTACAATCAGCCCCAGCATTTT.

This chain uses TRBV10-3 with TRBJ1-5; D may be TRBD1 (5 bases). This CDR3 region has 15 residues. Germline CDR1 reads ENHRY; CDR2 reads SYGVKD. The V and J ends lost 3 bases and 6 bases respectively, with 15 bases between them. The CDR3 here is CAISEGEPFVQPQHF. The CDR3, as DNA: TGTGCCATCAGTGAAGGGGAACCGTTCGTTCAGCCCCAGCATTTT.

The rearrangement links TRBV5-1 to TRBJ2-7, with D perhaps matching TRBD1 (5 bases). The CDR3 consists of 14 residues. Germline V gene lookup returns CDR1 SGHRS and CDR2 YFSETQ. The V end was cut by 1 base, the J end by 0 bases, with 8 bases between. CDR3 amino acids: CASSLWGISYEQYF. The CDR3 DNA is TGCGCCAGCAGCTTGTGGGGCATCTCCTACGAGCAGTACTTC.

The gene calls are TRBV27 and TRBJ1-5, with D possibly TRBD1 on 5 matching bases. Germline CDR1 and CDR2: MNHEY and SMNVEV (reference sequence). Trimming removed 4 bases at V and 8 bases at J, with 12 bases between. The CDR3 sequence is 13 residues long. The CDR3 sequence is CASSSQGIEPQHF. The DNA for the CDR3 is TGTGCCAGCAGTTCTCAGGGTATTGAGCCCCAGCATTTT.

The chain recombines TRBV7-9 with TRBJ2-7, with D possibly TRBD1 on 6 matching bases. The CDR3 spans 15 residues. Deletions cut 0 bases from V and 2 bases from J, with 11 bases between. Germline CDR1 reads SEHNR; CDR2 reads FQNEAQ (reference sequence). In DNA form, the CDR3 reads TGTGCCAGCAGCTTAGCCGGTGGGGGCCCCTACGAGCAGTACTTC. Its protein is CASSLAGGGPYEQYF.

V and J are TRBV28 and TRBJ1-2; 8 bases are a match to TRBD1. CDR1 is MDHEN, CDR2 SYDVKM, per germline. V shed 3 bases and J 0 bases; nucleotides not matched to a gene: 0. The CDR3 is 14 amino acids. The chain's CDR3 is CASSLDRANYGYTF. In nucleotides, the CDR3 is TGTGCCAGCAGTTTGGACAGGGCTAACTATGGCTACACCTTC.

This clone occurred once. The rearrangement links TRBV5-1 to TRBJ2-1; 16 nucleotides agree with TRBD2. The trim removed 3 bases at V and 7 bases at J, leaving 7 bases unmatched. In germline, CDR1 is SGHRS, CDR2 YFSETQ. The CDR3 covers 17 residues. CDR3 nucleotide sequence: TGCGCCAGCAGCTCCGGGACTAGCGGGAGGGCCAGGAATGAGCAGTTCTTC. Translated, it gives CASSSGTSGRARNEQFF.

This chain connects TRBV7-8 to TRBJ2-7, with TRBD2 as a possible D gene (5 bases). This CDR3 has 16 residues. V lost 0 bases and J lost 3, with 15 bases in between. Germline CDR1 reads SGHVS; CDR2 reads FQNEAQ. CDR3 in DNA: TGTGCCAGCAGCTTAGCTACCGCCGGAGGTAGCTACGAGCAGTACTTC. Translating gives CASSLATAGGSYEQYF. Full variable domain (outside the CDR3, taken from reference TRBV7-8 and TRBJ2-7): GAGVSQSPRYKVAKRGQDVALRCDPISGHVSLFWYQQALGQGPEFLTYFQNEAQLDKSGLPSDRFFAERPEGSVSTLKIQRTQQEDSAVYLCASSLATAGGSYEQYFGPGTRLTVT.

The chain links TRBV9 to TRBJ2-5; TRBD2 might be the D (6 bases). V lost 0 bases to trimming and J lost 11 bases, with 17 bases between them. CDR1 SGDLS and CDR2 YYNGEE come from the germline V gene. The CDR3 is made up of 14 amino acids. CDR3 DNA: TGTGCCAGCAGCGTAGGGCCTCCCTCGGGAGAGCAGTACTTC. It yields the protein CASSVGPPSGEQYF.

CDR3 sequence (DNA): TGTGCCAGCAGCCCCTACACTGAAGCTTTCTTT. This translates into CASSPYTEAFF. The chain couples TRBV11-2 to TRBJ1-1, with D unclear. V was cut by 5 bases and J by 3 bases, with 4 bases left in between. This CDR3 is 11 amino acids long. The germline V gene has CDR1 SGHAT and CDR2 FQNNGV.

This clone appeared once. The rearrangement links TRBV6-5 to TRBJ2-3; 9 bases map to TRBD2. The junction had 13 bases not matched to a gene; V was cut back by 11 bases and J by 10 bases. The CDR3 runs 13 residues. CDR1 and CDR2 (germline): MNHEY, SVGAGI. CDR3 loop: CAAGGGFREAQYF. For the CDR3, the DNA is TGTGCCGCGGGAGGGGGTTTCCGAGAGGCGCAGTATTTT.

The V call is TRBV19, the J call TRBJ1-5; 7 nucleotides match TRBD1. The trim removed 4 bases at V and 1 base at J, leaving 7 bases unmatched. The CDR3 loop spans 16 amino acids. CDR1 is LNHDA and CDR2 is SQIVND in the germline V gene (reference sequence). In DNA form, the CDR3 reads TGTGCCAGTAGTAATAGGGGGCGGATGAGCAATCAGCCCCAGCATTTT. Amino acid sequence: CASSNRGRMSNQPQHF.

CDR3 DNA: TGTGCCAGCAGTTACTCGGGGGGGGGCGGCGAGCAGTACTTC. Translation: CASSYSGGGGEQYF. V usage is TRBV6-5 and J usage is TRBJ2-7; D is possibly TRBD2 (7 bases). Trimming stripped 0 bases from V and 6 bases from J, with 12 bases between. Looked up from germline, CDR1 is MNHEY and CDR2 is SVGAGI. This CDR3 is built from 14 residues.

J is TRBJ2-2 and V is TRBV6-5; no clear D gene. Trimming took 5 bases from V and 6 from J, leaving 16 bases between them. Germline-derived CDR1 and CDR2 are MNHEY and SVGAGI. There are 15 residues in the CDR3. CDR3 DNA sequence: TGTGCCAGCAGTACCTCCAACTTCGTACCCGGGGAGCTGTTTTTT. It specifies CASSTSNFVPGELFF.

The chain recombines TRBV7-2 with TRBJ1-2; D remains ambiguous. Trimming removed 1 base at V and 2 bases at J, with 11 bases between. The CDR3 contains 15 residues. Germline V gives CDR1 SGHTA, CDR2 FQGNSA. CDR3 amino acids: CASSLEVGRNYGYTF. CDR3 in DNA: TGTGCCAGCAGCTTAGAAGTAGGGAGAAACTATGGCTACACCTTC.

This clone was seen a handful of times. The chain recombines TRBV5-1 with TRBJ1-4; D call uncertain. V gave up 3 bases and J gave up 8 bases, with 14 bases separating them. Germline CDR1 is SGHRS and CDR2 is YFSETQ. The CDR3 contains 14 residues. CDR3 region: CASSSPELGEKLFF. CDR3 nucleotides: TGCGCCAGCAGCTCTCCGGAGCTGGGGGAAAAACTGTTTTTT.

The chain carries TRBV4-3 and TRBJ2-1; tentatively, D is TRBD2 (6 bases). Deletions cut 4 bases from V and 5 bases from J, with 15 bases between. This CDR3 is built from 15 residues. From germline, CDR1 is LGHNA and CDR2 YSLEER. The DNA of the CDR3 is TGCGCCAGCAGCCTCACGGGACCGGGAGACAATGAGCAGTTCTTC. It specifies CASSLTGPGDNEQFF.

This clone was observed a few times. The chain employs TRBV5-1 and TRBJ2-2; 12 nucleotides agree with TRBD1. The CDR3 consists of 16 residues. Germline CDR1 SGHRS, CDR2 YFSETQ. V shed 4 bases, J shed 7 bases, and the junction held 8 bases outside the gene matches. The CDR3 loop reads CASSHIGTGGHGELFF. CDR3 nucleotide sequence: TGCGCCAGCAGCCACATCGGGACAGGGGGCCACGGGGAGCTGTTTTTT. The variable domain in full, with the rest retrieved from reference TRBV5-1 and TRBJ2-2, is KAGVTQTPRYLIKTRGQQVTLSCSPISGHRSVSWYQQTPGQGLQFLFEYFSETQRNKGNFPGRFSGRQFSNSRSEMNVSTLELGDSALYLCASSHIGTGGHGELFFGEGSRLTVL.

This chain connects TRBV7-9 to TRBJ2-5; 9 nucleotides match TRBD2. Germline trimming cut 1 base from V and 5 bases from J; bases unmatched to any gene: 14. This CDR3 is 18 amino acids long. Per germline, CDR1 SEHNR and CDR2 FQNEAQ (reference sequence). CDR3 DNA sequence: TGTGCCAGCAGCTTAGAAGGGGCCATTAGCGGGGGCATGGAGACCCAGTACTTC. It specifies CASSLEGAISGGMETQYF.

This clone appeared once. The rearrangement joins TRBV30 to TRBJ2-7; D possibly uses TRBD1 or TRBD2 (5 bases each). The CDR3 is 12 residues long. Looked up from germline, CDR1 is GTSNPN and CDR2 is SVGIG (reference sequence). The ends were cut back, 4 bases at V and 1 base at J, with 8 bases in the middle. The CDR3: CAWTGLSYEQYF. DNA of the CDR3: TGTGCCTGGACGGGGCTATCCTACGAGCAGTACTTC.

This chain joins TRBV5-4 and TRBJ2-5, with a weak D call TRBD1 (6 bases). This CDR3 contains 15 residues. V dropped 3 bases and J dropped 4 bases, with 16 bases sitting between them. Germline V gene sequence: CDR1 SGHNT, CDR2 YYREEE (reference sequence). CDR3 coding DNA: TGTGCCAGCAGCTCATTGACAGGAACGCCAGAGACCCAGTACTTC. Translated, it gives CASSSLTGTPETQYF. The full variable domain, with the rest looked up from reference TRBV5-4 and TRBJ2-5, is ETGVTQSPTHLIKTRGQQVTLRCSSQSGHNTVSWYQQALGQGPQFIFQYYREEENGRGNFPPRFSGLQFPNYSSELNVNALELDDSALYLCASSSLTGTPETQYFGPGTRLLVL.

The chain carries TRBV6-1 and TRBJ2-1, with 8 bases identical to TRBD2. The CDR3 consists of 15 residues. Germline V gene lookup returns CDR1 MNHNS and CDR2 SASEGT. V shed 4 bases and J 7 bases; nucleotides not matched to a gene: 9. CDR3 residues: CASSGVSGDYNEQFF. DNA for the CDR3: TGTGCCAGCAGTGGAGTTAGCGGGGATTATAATGAGCAGTTCTTC.

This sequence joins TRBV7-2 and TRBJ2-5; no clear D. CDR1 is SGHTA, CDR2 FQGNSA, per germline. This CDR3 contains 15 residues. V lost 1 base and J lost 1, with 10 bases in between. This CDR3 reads CASSLGLGPQETQYF. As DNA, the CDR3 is TGTGCCAGCAGCTTAGGGTTGGGCCCCCAAGAGACCCAGTACTTC.

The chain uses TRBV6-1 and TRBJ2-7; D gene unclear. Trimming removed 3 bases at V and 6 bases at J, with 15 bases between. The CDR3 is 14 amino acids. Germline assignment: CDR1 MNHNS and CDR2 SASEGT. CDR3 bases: TGTGCCAGCAGTGAGGGTGGGTCTCCCTCCGAGCAGTACTTC. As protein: CASSEGGSPSEQYF.

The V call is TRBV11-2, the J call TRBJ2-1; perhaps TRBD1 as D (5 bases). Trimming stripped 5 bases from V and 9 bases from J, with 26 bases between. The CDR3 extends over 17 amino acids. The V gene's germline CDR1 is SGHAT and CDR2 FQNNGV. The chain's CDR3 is CASSPLQGQSSWGEQFF. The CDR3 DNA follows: TGTGCCAGCAGCCCCCTCCAGGGTCAAAGCTCCTGGGGTGAGCAGTTCTTC.